The T cell receptor (beta chain) described here comes from a study of identical twins. This CDR3 is 16 amino acids long. V lost 3 bases, J lost 6 bases, and 9 bases stayed unmatched. Germline CDR1 and CDR2: MDHEN and SYDVKM. TCRdb re-analysed the 5' RACE reads in MiXCR, keeping a single row per CDR3 protein. The sample records 450,000 to 500,000 distinct CDR3 sequences, roughly 13% being singletons. In addition, the sample was reused for a study of yellow fever vaccine responses in identical twins.

This chain connects TRBV28 to TRBJ2-2; 8 nucleotides align to TRBD2. Sequences were obtained from CD4+ T cells sorted from blood. The clonotype originates from a woman younger than 30 in good health. CDR3 region: CASSFEAGGRPGELFF. DNA for the CDR3: TGTGCCAGCAGTTTTGAGGCGGGAGGTCGGCCCGGGGAGCTGTTTTTT.